These 31 T cell receptor beta chains came from one sample sequenced in a study of CD8 T cells in Susac syndrome. About 0.45 to 1 ug RNA was reverse transcribed with random hexamers. TCRdb itself ran the immunoSEQ multiplex PCR reads through MiXCR, one entry per CDR3 protein. The sample lists 200,000 or so distinct CDR3 sequences; approximately 95% were seen once. The sample was CD8+ T cells from PBMCs. These receptors originate from a human donor with Susac syndrome.

The chain is built from TRBV6-1 and TRBJ2-7; D may be TRBD1 or TRBD2 (5 bases each). Trimming shortened V by 6 bases and J by 2 bases, and 20 bases separated the two germline ends. CDR1 is MNHNS and CDR2 is SASEGT in the germline V gene. CDR3 length equals 16 residues. The CDR3 sequence: CASSSIGADTAYEQYF. The CDR3 DNA sequence: TGTGCCAGCAGCTCCATCGGGGCGGACACCGCCTACGAGCAGTACTTC.

The rearrangement links TRBV20-1 to TRBJ1-3; D is perhaps TRBD1 (6 bases). V lost 5 bases and J lost 0, with 14 bases in between. The length of the CDR3 is 15 residues. Germline values: CDR1 DFQATT, CDR2 SNEGSKA (reference sequence). CDR3 region: CSAAGAEGSGNTIYF. The CDR3 DNA is TGCAGTGCTGCGGGGGCCGAGGGCTCTGGAAACACCATATATTTT.

This chain links TRBV6-5 with TRBJ2-4, with D possibly TRBD2 on 5 matching bases. This CDR3 spans 17 amino acids. The germline V and J ends were trimmed by 0 bases and 2 bases, with 14 bases remaining between them. The germline V gene encodes CDR1 MNHEY and CDR2 SVGAGI. CDR3: CASSYSDLAATKNIQYF. In DNA, the CDR3 is TGTGCCAGCAGTTACTCCGATCTAGCCGCGACCAAAAACATTCAGTACTTC.

This rearrangement joins TRBV12-3 or TRBV12-4 to TRBJ1-6; D is uncertain. The CDR3 has 14 amino acids. V lost 6 bases and J lost 6, with 12 bases in between. This CDR3 reads CASRHDMGNSPLHF. For the CDR3, the DNA is TGTGCCAGCAGACATGACATGGGTAATTCACCCCTCCACTTT.

The chain combines TRBV9 with TRBJ2-3; a weak D match, TRBD2 (5 bases). The CDR3 runs to 16 residues. V was pared by 4 bases and J by 0 bases, with 15 bases between. Germline lookup yields CDR1 SGDLS and CDR2 YYNGEE. CDR3 nucleotides: TGTGCCAGCAGCCTCGGAGGTGGGTGGAGCACAGATACGCAGTATTTT. It specifies CASSLGGGWSTDTQYF.

This clonotype was seen a handful of times. The CDR3 region is CASSSSGGSEAFF. CDR3 in DNA: TGTGCCAGCAGCTCTTCCGGGGGCTCTGAAGCTTTCTTT. V is TRBV6-5 and J is TRBJ1-1; possibly TRBD1 for D (6 bases). The length of the CDR3 is 13 residues. The V end lost 6 bases, the J end lost 6 bases, and 14 bases lay between the germline ends. Germline assignment: CDR1 MNHEY and CDR2 SVGAGI.

CDR3 amino acids: CASSVRDSRWDEQFF. Written as DNA, the CDR3 is TGTGCCAGCAGCGTCCGGGACAGCCGATGGGATGAGCAGTTCTTC. The chain links TRBV5-5 to TRBJ2-1; 7 bases fit TRBD1. CDR1 and CDR2 (germline): SGHKS, YYEKEE (reference sequence). V was clipped by 4 bases and J by 8 bases; unmatched bases: 12. The CDR3 runs to 15 residues.

A single count supports this clonotype. The V call is TRBV21-1, the J call TRBJ2-7; the tabulated D call, TRBD2, remains unverified against the DNA. TRBV21-1 is reported as a pseudogene. The CDR3 has 15 residues. The CDR3 loop reads CASSRDFPSSYEQYF. As DNA, the CDR3 is TGTGCCAGCAGCAGGGACTTCCCCAGCTCCTACGAGCAGTACTTC.

The rearrangement joins TRBV29-1 to TRBJ1-2; 8 bases line up with TRBD1. CDR3 size: 13 residues. The germline V gene encodes CDR1 SQVTM and CDR2 ANQGSEA. V was pared by 5 bases and J by 6 bases, with 8 bases of the junction left unmatched. The DNA of the CDR3 is TGCAGCGTTTCTGGACAGGGAAATCATGGCTACACCTTC. Protein sequence: CSVSGQGNHGYTF.

V and J are TRBV28 and TRBJ1-1; D remains unclear. The ends were cut back, 1 base at V and 0 bases at J, with 12 bases in the middle. Germline-derived CDR1 and CDR2 are MDHEN and SYDVKM. The CDR3 length is 16 residues. CDR3 in DNA: TGTGCCAGCAGTTTATTAGGCTCCGCAATGAACACTGAAGCTTTCTTT. This gives the protein CASSLLGSAMNTEAFF.

V and J are TRBV11-1 and TRBJ2-1, with a weak D call TRBD2 (6 bases). This CDR3 spans 14 amino acids. The V gene's germline CDR1 is SGHAT and CDR2 FQDESV (reference sequence). The V and J ends lost 5 bases and 4 bases respectively, with 12 bases between them. This chain's CDR3 is CASSLSGVYNEQFF. CDR3 DNA: TGTGCCAGCAGCCTTTCGGGGGTATACAATGAGCAGTTCTTC.

The rearrangement links TRBV9 to TRBJ2-3, with D possibly being TRBD2 (5 bases). The CDR3 consists of 16 residues. Per germline, CDR1 SGDLS and CDR2 YYNGEE. Trimming took off 3 bases at V and 2 bases at J, with 16 bases between the two ends. CDR3 nucleotides: TGTGCCAGCAGCGCACGCGGGCGCTATGTCACAGATACGCAGTATTTT. Its translation is CASSARGRYVTDTQYF.

A note on this clonotype: Relative to the germline gene, one junction end is altered; a read error may explain this. The gene calls are TRBV20-1 and TRBJ2-1; 11 bases agree with TRBD2. Germline V CDR1 and CDR2: DFQATT, SNEGSKA (reference sequence). There are 15 residues in the CDR3. The CDR3: CSARASGGTHNEQFF. The CDR3 nucleotides are TGCAGTGCAAGAGCTAGCGGGGGGACCCACAATGAGCAGTTCTTC.

The chain has TRBV14 and TRBJ1-1; maybe TRBD1 (5 bases). The CDR3 is 16 residues long. CDR1 SGHDN and CDR2 FVKESK come from the germline V gene. V dropped 2 bases and J dropped 4 bases, with 17 bases sitting between them. CDR3 amino acids: CASSQILPGLGTEAFF. The CDR3 DNA reads as TGTGCCAGCAGCCAAATCCTGCCAGGGCTCGGCACTGAAGCTTTCTTT.

CDR3 loop: CASSLGASGQETQYF. As DNA, the CDR3 is TGTGCCAGCAGCTTAGGTGCTAGCGGTCAAGAGACCCAGTACTTC. The chain links TRBV11-2 to TRBJ2-5; 7 bases are shared with TRBD2. There are 15 residues in the CDR3. V lost 1 base to trimming and J lost 2 bases; unmatched junction nucleotides: 4. Germline loops: CDR1 SGHAT, CDR2 FQNNGV.

V is TRBV9 and J is TRBJ2-7; TRBD1 or TRBD2 may be the D gene (6 bases each). The germline V gene has CDR1 SGDLS and CDR2 YYNGEE. Deletions cut 3 bases from V and 0 bases from J, with 13 bases between. This CDR3 contains 15 residues. CDR3 protein: CASSEGGSGSYEQYF. The CDR3 region has the DNA TGTGCCAGCAGCGAGGGGGGCAGCGGCTCCTACGAGCAGTACTTC.

The chain is built from TRBV29-1 and TRBJ2-1, with TRBD1 as a possible D gene (5 bases). Trimming cost V 3 bases and J 4 bases, with 13 bases left between them. Germline lookup yields CDR1 SQVTM and CDR2 ANQGSEA. The CDR3 is made up of 14 amino acids. DNA for the CDR3: TGCAGCGTTGACGATGCAGGGCCTTACAATGAGCAGTTCTTC. Amino acid sequence: CSVDDAGPYNEQFF.

This clonotype was counted a few times. The chain couples TRBV19 to TRBJ2-1, with 12 bases fitting TRBD2. The germline gives CDR1 LNHDA, CDR2 SQIVND (reference sequence). The V segment lost 5 bases and the J segment 4 bases; nucleotides outside the gene matches: 3. The CDR3 loop spans 15 amino acids. CDR3 sequence reads: CASSLGLAGYNEQFF. In DNA, the CDR3 is TGTGCCAGTAGTCTCGGACTAGCGGGGTACAATGAGCAGTTCTTC.

This chain joins TRBV30 and TRBJ1-5; D uncertain. The germline V gene has CDR1 GTSNPN and CDR2 SVGIG (reference sequence). The CDR3 contains 13 residues. V lost 1 base and J lost 0, with 4 bases in between. This CDR3 is CAWSDSSNQPQHF. The CDR3 DNA reads as TGTGCCTGGAGTGACAGTAGCAATCAGCCCCAGCATTTT.

V usage is TRBV19 and J usage is TRBJ1-1; D not resolved. Germline CDR1 and CDR2: LNHDA and SQIVND (reference sequence). This CDR3 region has 13 residues. The V gene lost 6 bases and the J gene lost 0 bases, with 8 bases spanning the gap. The CDR3 DNA reads as TGTGCCAGTAGAGCGACCCTGAACACTGAAGCTTTCTTT. Translating it yields CASRATLNTEAFF.

The chain recombines TRBV15 with TRBJ2-5; D is perhaps TRBD2 (6 bases). The CDR3 loop spans 15 amino acids. Germline CDR1 is LNHNV and CDR2 is YYDKDF (reference sequence). V lost 1 base and J lost 5, with 14 bases in between. CDR3 in DNA: TGTGCCACCAGCAGAGTGTTGCGGGATGACGAGACCCAGTACTTC. It specifies CATSRVLRDDETQYF.

The V and J genes are TRBV7-8 and TRBJ2-3; D uncertain. The CDR3 is 15 amino acids. The V end lost 0 bases, the J end lost 5 bases, and 12 bases lay between the germline ends. CDR1 and CDR2 (germline): SGHVS, FQNEAQ. CDR3 loop: CASSLAGPFEDTQYF. The CDR3 DNA reads TGTGCCAGCAGCTTAGCGGGCCCTTTTGAAGATACGCAGTATTTT. Supplemented by reference TRBV7-8 and TRBJ2-3, the full variable domain reads GAGVSQSPRYKVAKRGQDVALRCDPISGHVSLFWYQQALGQGPEFLTYFQNEAQLDKSGLPSDRFFAERPEGSVSTLKIQRTQQEDSAVYLCASSLAGPFEDTQYFGPGTRLTVL.

The chain carries TRBV20-1 and TRBJ1-1; no reliable D call. This CDR3 is built from 16 residues. Trimming left V 0 bases short and J 7 bases short, with 21 bases between. CDR1 and CDR2 from the germline V gene are DFQATT and SNEGSKA (reference sequence). The CDR3 DNA reads as TGCAGTGCTAGAGACCAACGGGAAAACCGCCTAAATGAAGCTTTCTTT. The encoded protein is CSARDQRENRLNEAFF.

The V call is TRBV7-9, the J call TRBJ1-4; possible D gene TRBD1, 5 bases. Deletions cut 1 base from V and 10 bases from J, with 16 bases between. There are 15 residues in the CDR3. Germline CDR1 SEHNR, CDR2 FQNEAQ (reference sequence). Here the CDR3 DNA reads TGTGCCAGCAGCTTAGTTCAGCCTGGGGCTCGAAAACTGTTTTTT. Its protein is CASSLVQPGARKLFF.

This rearrangement joins TRBV29-1 to TRBJ1-1; D unclear. V shed 3 bases and J shed 0 bases, with 14 bases lying between them. Germline values: CDR1 SQVTM, CDR2 ANQGSEA. The length of the CDR3 is 15 residues. CDR3 sequence reads: CSVDPCRALNTEAFF. CDR3 DNA sequence: TGCAGCGTTGACCCTTGCCGCGCATTGAACACTGAAGCTTTCTTT.

The chain recombines TRBV7-2 with TRBJ2-7; possibly TRBD1 for D (5 bases). V lost 5 bases and J 2 bases, leaving 13 bases between the germline ends. This CDR3 has 14 residues. Germline CDR1 reads SGHTA; CDR2 reads FQGNSA. The CDR3 loop is CASSPDDRPYEQYF. CDR3 bases: TGTGCCAGCAGCCCGGATGACAGACCCTACGAGCAGTACTTC.

This sequence joins TRBV15 and TRBJ2-7, with unresolved D. Germline CDR1 reads LNHNV; CDR2 reads YYDKDF (reference sequence). The CDR3 spans 14 residues. The V gene lost 0 bases and the J gene lost 5 bases, with 11 bases spanning the gap. The CDR3 DNA is TGTGCCACCAGCAGAGAGGGCAGGTACGACGAGCAGTACTTC. It codes for CATSREGRYDEQYF.

The gene calls are TRBV30 and TRBJ1-1, with TRBD1 as a possible D gene (6 bases). Germline V gene data show CDR1 as GTSNPN and CDR2 as SVGIG (reference sequence). V lost 0 bases to trimming and J lost 4 bases, with 9 bases between them. The CDR3 length is 13 residues. As DNA, the CDR3 is TGTGCCTGGAGTGTTTCGGGGGCCACTGAAGCTTTCTTT. Amino acid sequence: CAWSVSGATEAFF. The full variable domain, with the rest looked up from reference TRBV30 and TRBJ1-1, is SQTIHQWPATLVQPVGSPLSLECTVEGTSNPNLYWYRQAAGRGLQLLFYSVGIGQISSEVPQNLSASRPQDRQFILSSKKLLLSDSGFYLCAWSVSGATEAFFGQGTRLTVV.

This clonotype was picked up one time. This chain uses TRBV4-2 with TRBJ2-7; 12 nucleotides agree with TRBD2. The V and J ends lost 1 base and 1 base, in that order; junction bases with no gene match: 5. Germline loops: CDR1 LGHNA, CDR2 YNFKEQ. This CDR3 region has 17 residues. The CDR3 region has the DNA TGTGCCAGCAGCCAAGTCTCCGGGACTAGCGGGTCCTACGAGCAGTACTTC. Its protein product is CASSQVSGTSGSYEQYF.

The sample holds one count of this clonotype. The chain uses TRBV3-1 and TRBJ1-2; D is possibly TRBD1 (5 bases). In germline, CDR1 is LGHDT, CDR2 YNNKEL (reference sequence). The CDR3 is 15 residues long. Between the trimmed V and J ends, which lost 0 bases and 3 bases, there was a span of 11 bases. The CDR3 bases are TGTGCCAGCAGCCAAGATATACGGGGGGACTATGGCTACACCTTC. Protein sequence: CASSQDIRGDYGYTF. The full variable domain, in which reference TRBV3-1 and TRBJ1-2 provide the parts outside the CDR3, is DTAVSQTPKYLVTQMGNDKSIKCEQNLGHDTMYWYKQDSKKFLKIMFSYNNKELIINETVPNRFSPKSPDKAHLNLHINSLELGDSAVYFCASSQDIRGDYGYTFGSGTRLTVV.

This chain links TRBV29-1 with TRBJ2-7, with TRBD1 as a possible D gene (6 bases). There are 13 residues in the CDR3. Germline CDR1 is SQVTM and CDR2 is ANQGSEA. V was clipped by 2 bases and J by 2 bases, with 10 bases between them. The DNA for the CDR3 is TGCAGCGTTGAAAGGGGGTACCCCTACGAGCAGTACTTC. Its translation is CSVERGYPYEQYF.